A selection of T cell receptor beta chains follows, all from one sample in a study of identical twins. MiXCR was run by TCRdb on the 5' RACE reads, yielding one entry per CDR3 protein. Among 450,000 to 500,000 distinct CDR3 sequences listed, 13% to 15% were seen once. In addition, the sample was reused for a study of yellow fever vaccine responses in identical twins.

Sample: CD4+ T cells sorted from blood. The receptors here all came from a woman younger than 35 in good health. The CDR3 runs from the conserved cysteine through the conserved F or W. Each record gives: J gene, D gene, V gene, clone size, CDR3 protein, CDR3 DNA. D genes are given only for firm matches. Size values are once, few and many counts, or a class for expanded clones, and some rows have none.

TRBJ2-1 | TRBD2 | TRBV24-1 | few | CATSDFSGSGEQFF | TGTGCCACCAGTGACTTTAGCGGGAGCGGTGAGCAGTTCTTC
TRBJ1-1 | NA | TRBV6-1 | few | CASSPPGKNTEAFF | TGTGCCAGCAGCCCACCAGGGAAAAACACTGAAGCTTTCTTT
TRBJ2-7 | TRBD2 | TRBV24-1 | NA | CATSGVAGGNYEQYF | TGTGCCACCAGTGGTGTAGCGGGAGGGAACTACGAGCAGTACTTC
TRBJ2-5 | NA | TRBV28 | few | CASSTPATGLQQYF | TGTGCCAGCAGTACCCCCGCCACAGGGTTGCAGCAGTACTTC
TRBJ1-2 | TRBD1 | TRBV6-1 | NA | CASSEWGQGAGGYTF | TGTGCCAGCAGTGAATGGGGACAGGGGGCGGGTGGCTACACCTTC
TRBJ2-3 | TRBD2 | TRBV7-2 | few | CASSPGTSGGARDTQYF | TGTGCCAGCAGCCCCGGGACTAGCGGGGGGGCTCGAGATACGCAGTATTTT
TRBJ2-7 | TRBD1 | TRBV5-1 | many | CASSWTGTGRGSYEQYF | TGCGCCAGCAGCTGGACCGGGACAGGAAGGGGCTCCTACGAGCAGTACTTC
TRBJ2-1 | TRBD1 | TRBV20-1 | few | CSAPGQGGSYNEQFF | TGCAGTGCGCCGGGACAGGGGGGTTCCTACAATGAGCAGTTCTTC
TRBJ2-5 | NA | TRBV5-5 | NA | CASSLGGVGAVTETQYF | TGTGCCAGCAGCTTAGGGGGGGTAGGGGCCGTTACAGAGACCCAGTACTTC
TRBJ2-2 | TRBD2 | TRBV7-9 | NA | CASFGTSGVGELFF | TGTGCCAGCTTCGGGACTAGCGGGGTCGGGGAGCTGTTTTTT